This T cell receptor (beta chain) comes out of a study of T cells expressing NK-cell markers. Study at large: It was sorted CD3+CD56+NKG2C+, CD3+CD56+NKG2C- and CD3+CD56-NKG2C+ T cells that supplied the TCR beta repertoires.

Study-wide points: A range of about 1.0-7.0% of CD8+ T cells consisted of dominant NKG2C+ clonotypes in 5 to 7 donors. HCMV specificity of the expanded NKG2C+ T cell clones stayed unclear.

A note on this clonotype: The antigen remains unidentified.

UMIs accompanied the 5'RACE template switching by which TCR beta cDNA was made. After re-calling the 5' RACE reads, TCRdb lists one entry per CDR3 protein, DNA absent. The sample yields about 550,000 distinct CDR3 sequences, of which the top ten take up approximately 3.6%. The CDR3 contains 12 residues. Per the germline V gene, CDR1 is MNHEY and CDR2 is SMNVEV (reference sequence). This receptor was obtained from a man aged 18 to 29 in good health. The rearrangement uses TRBV27 and TRBJ1-4. Sequenced: blood T cells: a sorted CD56 or NKG2C T cell subset, CD4+ or CD8+ T cells, or bulk PBMC T cells (not recorded which). The CDR3 sequence: CASSAGNEKLFF.